The sequence of this T cell receptor (beta chain) was determined in a study of blood T cell repertoires in COVID-19 (dated by TCRdb to the early 2020s). General notes on the study: Samples from collaborators originated in the United States, Italy and Spain and spanned both the acute and convalescent phases of COVID-19. The material from the prospective study consisted of cDNA or gDNA derived from T cells, B-cell-depleted T cells, or PBMCs. Subjects who had been exposed to COVID-19, were actively infected with it, or had recovered from it provided the deeply sampled blood TCRbeta repertoires that made up the dataset. The repertoires were released in a freely available public database meant as a resource for research on the immune response to SARS-CoV-2. The samples were drawn from the first 160 participants of the ongoing ImmuneRACE study and from 1,254 subjects provided by 6 global collaborators. Nearly every sample came with metadata listing a de-identified subject ID, COVID-19 status, age in years and sex. Where HLA class I and class II types were available, the types were taken from metadata supplied by the sample provider, not from assay-based typing. Study-wide conclusions, independent of this receptor: The quantity of clinical and demographic metadata differed by source and by participant and was supplied without curation.

The germline V gene specifies SQVTM as CDR1 and ANQGSEA as CDR2. Including cysteine and phenylalanine, the CDR3 has 13 amino acids. Only the CDR3 part of the read is kept: 39 bases, read in frame from the first base. V loses 7 bases at its end and J loses 4 bases; junction bases beyond the gene matches: 6. TCRbeta CDR3 regions were amplified from genomic DNA using the immunoSEQ Assay, a bias-controlled multiplex PCR. The paper's data handling went like this. The number of nucleated cells in each sample was estimated from the amplification of reference gene primers within the assay. Sequence reads were collapsed and filtered to measure the absolute abundance of every unique TCRbeta CDR3 rearrangement. For each sample, productive Simpson clonality was calculated by taking the square root of Simpson's diversity index across productive rearrangements. In TCRdb, the immuneACCESS table is reduced to in-frame sequences with V and J assigned. These tables do not hold every clone; where another copy was compared, an unresolved V gene accounts for under half, and the others remain unexplained. V, J and clone size were drawn from that table, and D and trimming were deduced from the DNA. The table for this sample lists 250,000 to 350,000 clones; approximately 88% of them were counted only once. The ten biggest clones cover over 1.1% of the sample.

One collaborating source in Seattle enrolled patients while the patients were actively infected and followed the patients over time throughout the course of disease. Whole blood was collected in K2EDTA tubes by collaborating institutions according to the institutions' own protocols. Collaborator samples were shipped for TCRbeta analysis as frozen whole blood, isolated PBMCs, or DNA extracted from either sample type. Concerning this clone itself: Its cognate antigen has yet to be identified. Base qualities are missing; no much larger clone stands one base away.

The source material was peripheral blood. The receptor comes from a human donor with COVID-19, enrolled during active disease. The donor label of this sample is uncertain. Recombination joined TRBV29-1 with TRBJ1-1, with 10 bases matching TRBD1. The CDR3 in this case is CSAKGQGITEAFF. The nucleotide sequence reads as follows: TGCAGCGCCAAGGGACAGGGGATCACTGAAGCTTTCTTT.